The following is a T cell receptor beta chain sequence with its context. This clonotype was seen at least ten times. Its antigen remains unidentified. No quality values exist for individual bases; no much larger clone is one base distant. Library generation was performed with multiplex PCR. The run used an Illumina HiSeq 4000. To build TCR beta libraries, CDR3 regions were amplified by Arm-PCR using iRepertoire HTBI primers. Before sequencing, the PCR products underwent gel purification. The authors processed their data as follows. A total of fewer than 70 TRBV and approximately 15 TRBJ segments were identified across samples and were used for gene usage analysis of CDR3 amino acid clonotypes. COPE and FqMerger were used to merge filtered high-quality paired reads into contigs. BLAST was used to align contigs to IMGT TRBV, TRBD and TRBJ reference genes, and CDR3 was defined according to IMGT. Any clonotype with a frequency above 0.1% was classified as a highly expanded clone. Shannon entropy was used to measure repertoire diversity, and the Gini coefficient was used to measure V-J evenness. A clonotype was considered public if more than one individual shared it. The public reads were reanalyzed by TCRdb: fastp trimming at Q25, MiXCR alignment, in-frame beta chains only. Each record represents a unique CDR3 protein, reported with the most common genes and DNA among its rows. These V and J calls originate from TCRdb's pipeline instead of the authors' own analysis. The sample table contains roughly 410,000 distinct CDR3 sequences; only one count was recorded for 15% of them. The ten largest make up about 8.2% of the sample.

The source of the sample is a study of regulatory T cells in long-lasting Graves disease (dated by TCRdb to the early 2020s). Context from the whole study: Patients with newly diagnosed Graves' disease had been on antithyroid drugs for under 3 months. Persistent Graves' disease patients were compared with newly diagnosed Graves' disease patients by peripheral blood TCR sequencing and RNA sequencing. The study took place in China and was registered as a clinical trial. A total of about 33 samples underwent TCR sequencing, from roughly 13 patients with persistent Graves' disease and 20 or so patients with newly diagnosed Graves' disease. Overall study outcomes, separate from this receptor: Only the TCR beta chain was sequenced and analyzed. Because the primary lesion, thyroid tissue, could not be accessed, the study looked at peripheral blood alone. As a limitation, the authors acknowledged that the small sample size may reduce accuracy. Persistent disease showed preferential use of TRBV28, TRBJ1-2 and TRBJ2-5, whereas newly diagnosed disease favored TRBV20-1 and TRBJ2-1. Compared with newly diagnosed patients, patients with persistent Graves' disease had lower TCR Shannon entropy and fewer highly expanded clones, which suggests clonal expansion. A larger number of public clonotypes was shared among persistent patients (around 3,000) than among newly diagnosed patients (more than 850).

CDR1 and CDR2, looked up from the germline V gene, are SGDLS and YYNGEE. Spanning cysteine to phenylalanine, the CDR3 consists of 14 amino acids. The kept DNA is CDR3 alone, 42 bases in frame from the first base. V drops 0 bases and J drops 1 base, leaving 7 bases in between. The intended sense of this specimen's time point label: newly diagnosed GD, antithyroid drugs for less than 3 months. RNA was extracted from PBMCs in TRIzol for both TCR sequencing and RNA sequencing. Graves' disease was diagnosed according to American Thyroid Association guidelines. The patients came from an endocrinology department in Xi'an, China. Each patient gave 7 to 9.5 milliliters of peripheral blood, collected in an EDTA anticoagulant tube. Ficoll Paque Plus density gradient separation was used to isolate PBMCs, and no further T cell sorting was performed. RNA quality was checked with an Agilent 2100 Bioanalyzer and agarose gel, and concentration with a NanoDrop 2000.

The sample was also reused in another study, on T cells in Graves' hyperthyroidism and ophthalmopathy. As the second paper documents: Stable Graves' hyperthyroidism was defined as no progression to ophthalmopathy during 18 months of follow-up. Hyperthyroidism patients were aged 18 to 65 years and newly diagnosed, with disease duration of less than 2 months. The study excluded patients with uncontrolled infections, other autoimmune diseases, pregnancy or lactation. Diagnoses relied on clinical symptoms, serum thyroxine and TRAb, thyroid ultrasound and orbital computed tomography. For the first round of RT-PCR on the TCR CDR3, the HTBI primer set was used together with the Qiagen OneStep RT-PCR kit. Most expanded thyroid clonotypes (frequency above 0.001) were also found in blood, which suggests that blood repertoires may mirror thyroid immune responses. In cross-validation, a model built on a 13 V-J signature told ophthalmopathy apart from stable hyperthyroidism with 87.88% sensitivity and about 81% specificity, and in testing the same model reached 80%/75%. In validation, the model predicted progression to ophthalmopathy with 60% to 71% sensitivity and 72% to 85% specificity, a median of roughly seven months before onset. To identify distinguishing TCR V-J signatures, a discovery cohort of about a hundred patients was used, comprising 43 with Graves' ophthalmopathy and about 59 with stable Graves' hyperthyroidism. Whether ophthalmopathy could be predicted prospectively was tested in an independent validation cohort made up of some 20 hyperthyroidism patients plus 17 patients who later progressed to ophthalmopathy. The 100 discovery patients were divided at random into training and test sets in a 7:3 ratio. Thyroid tissue and blood T-cell repertoires from several Graves' hyperthyroidism patients were also compared in the study. Once sampling was done, hyperthyroidism patients were given methimazole at a starting dose of 30 mg daily, whereas ophthalmopathy patients were given high-dose intravenous methylprednisolone. Libraries were constructed in a second round of multiplex PCR, after which size selection and purification were performed. The libraries were sequenced on an Illumina HiSeq2000 using paired-end 100 bp reads. Raw data were processed with SOAPnuke, discarding reads with adapters, uncalled bases, mean Phred below 15, or no exact constant-primer or identifier match. High-quality paired reads were merged with COPE v1.2.5, and unique nucleotide sequences were defined as clonotypes. MiTCR v1.1 was used to align the clonotypes against IMGT TRBV, TRBD and TRBJ reference segments. Analysis was restricted to V-J combinations with a frequency above 0.0001, which covered about 99% of repertoires. The TCS score was defined as F50 (clonal expansion) divided by E x V (chaos), with BLOSUM62-based TCRdist calculated between CDR3 peptides within each V-J. Welch's t-statistics and random forest reduced roughly 530 V-J features to roughly 13, which were used in a naive Bayes classifier (R e1071). Sample size was not statistically predetermined, and investigators were not blinded to group allocation. The paper describes TCR Vbeta CDR3 sequencing of around 130 peripheral blood samples, made up of some 40 ophthalmopathy patients, some 80 hyperthyroidism patients and 17 progressor patients.

This TCR was sampled from a woman between 40 and 55 years old with Graves disease. Donor details come from another sample of the same person, matched by shared clones. The rearranged chain carries TRBV9 and TRBJ1-2; the D gene lacks a confident call. The sample in question was peripheral blood mononuclear cells (PBMCs), obtained at new diagnosis, from a patient treated with antithyroid drugs. In nucleotides, the sequence is TGTGCCAGCAGCGTAGCCGGATATAACTATGGCTACACCTTC. This gives the protein CASSVAGYNYGYTF.